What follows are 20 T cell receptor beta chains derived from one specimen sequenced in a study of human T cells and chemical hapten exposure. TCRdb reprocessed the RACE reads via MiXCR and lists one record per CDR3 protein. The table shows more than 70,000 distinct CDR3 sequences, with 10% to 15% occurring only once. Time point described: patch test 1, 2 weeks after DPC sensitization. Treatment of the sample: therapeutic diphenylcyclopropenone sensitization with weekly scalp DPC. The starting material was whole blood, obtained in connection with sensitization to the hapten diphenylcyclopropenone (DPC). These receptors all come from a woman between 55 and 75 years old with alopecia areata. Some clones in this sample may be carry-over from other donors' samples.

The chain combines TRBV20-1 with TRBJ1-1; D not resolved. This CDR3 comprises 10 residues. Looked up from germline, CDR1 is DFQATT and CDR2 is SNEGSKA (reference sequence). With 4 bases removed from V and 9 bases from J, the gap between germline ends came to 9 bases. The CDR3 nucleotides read TGCAGTGCTACAACCGTAAAAGCTTTCTTT. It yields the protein CSATTVKAFF.

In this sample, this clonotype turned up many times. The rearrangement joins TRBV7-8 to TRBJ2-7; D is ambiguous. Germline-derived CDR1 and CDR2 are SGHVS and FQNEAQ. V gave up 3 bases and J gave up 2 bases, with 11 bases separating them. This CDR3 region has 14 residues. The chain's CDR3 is CASSFGRPPYEQYF. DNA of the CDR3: TGTGCCAGCAGCTTTGGCAGGCCGCCCTACGAGCAGTACTTC.

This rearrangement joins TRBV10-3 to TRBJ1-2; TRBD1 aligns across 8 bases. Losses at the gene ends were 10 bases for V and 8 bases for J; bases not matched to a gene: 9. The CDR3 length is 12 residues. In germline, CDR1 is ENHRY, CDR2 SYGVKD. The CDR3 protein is CATGKTGDGYTF. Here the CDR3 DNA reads TGTGCCACCGGGAAGACAGGGGACGGCTACACCTTC.

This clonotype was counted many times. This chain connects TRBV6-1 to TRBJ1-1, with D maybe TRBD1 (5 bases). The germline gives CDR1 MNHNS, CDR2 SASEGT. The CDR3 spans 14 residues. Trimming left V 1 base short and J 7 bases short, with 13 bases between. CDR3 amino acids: CASSEVWGPVEAFF. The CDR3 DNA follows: TGTGCCAGCAGTGAAGTGTGGGGACCGGTTGAAGCTTTCTTT.

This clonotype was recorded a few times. Written as DNA, the CDR3 is TGTGCCAGCAGTTTAACAGGGGACTCCTACAATGAGCAGTTCTTC. Amino acids: CASSLTGDSYNEQFF. This chain uses TRBV27 with TRBJ2-1; 7 bases are shared with TRBD1. There are 15 residues in the CDR3. Trimming cost V 2 bases and J 0 bases; bases outside gene matches: 1. Germline V gene lookup returns CDR1 MNHEY and CDR2 SMNVEV (reference sequence).

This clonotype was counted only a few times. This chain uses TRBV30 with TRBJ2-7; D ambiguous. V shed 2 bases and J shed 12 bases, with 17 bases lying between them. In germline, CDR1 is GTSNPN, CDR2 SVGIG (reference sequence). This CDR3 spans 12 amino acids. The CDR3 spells CAWSLAAGVGYF. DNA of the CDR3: TGTGCCTGGAGTTTAGCAGCTGGAGTAGGGTACTTC.

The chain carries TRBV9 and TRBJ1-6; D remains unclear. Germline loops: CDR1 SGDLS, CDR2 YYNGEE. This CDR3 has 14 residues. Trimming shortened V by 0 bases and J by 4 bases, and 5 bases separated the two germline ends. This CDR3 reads CASSVADYNSPLHF. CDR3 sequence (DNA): TGTGCCAGCAGCGTAGCGGATTATAATTCACCCCTCCACTTT.

The CDR3 sequence is CASSSLIDPEGYTF. The CDR3 nucleotides read TGTGCCAGCAGCAGCCTGATTGACCCCGAGGGCTACACCTTC. The chain joins TRBV11-1 to TRBJ1-2, with D unresolved. Germline CDR1 and CDR2: SGHAT and FQDESV (reference sequence). V was shortened by 5 bases and J by 8 bases, with 18 bases between the two germline ends. The length of the CDR3 is 14 residues.

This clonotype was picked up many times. CDR3 sequence reads: CATEGTTEAFF. The CDR3 DNA sequence: TGTGCCACAGAAGGAACCACTGAAGCTTTCTTT. The J gene is TRBJ1-1, the V gene TRBV19; D uncertain. The V end lost 10 bases, the J end lost 4 bases, and 10 bases lay between the germline ends. Germline assignment: CDR1 LNHDA and CDR2 SQIVND (reference sequence). This CDR3 region has 11 residues.

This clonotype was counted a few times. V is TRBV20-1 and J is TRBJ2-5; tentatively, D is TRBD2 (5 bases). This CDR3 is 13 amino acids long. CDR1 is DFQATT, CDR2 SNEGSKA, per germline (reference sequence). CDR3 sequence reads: CTAGLRVQETQYF. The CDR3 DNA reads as TGCACCGCCGGTTTGAGGGTGCAAGAGACCCAGTACTTC.

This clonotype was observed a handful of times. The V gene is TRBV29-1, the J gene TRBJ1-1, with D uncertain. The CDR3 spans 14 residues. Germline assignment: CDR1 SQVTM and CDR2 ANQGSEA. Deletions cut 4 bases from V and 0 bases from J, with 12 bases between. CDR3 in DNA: TGCAGCGTTGTCGCCTTGGCTCTGAACACTGAAGCTTTCTTT. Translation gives CSVVALALNTEAFF.

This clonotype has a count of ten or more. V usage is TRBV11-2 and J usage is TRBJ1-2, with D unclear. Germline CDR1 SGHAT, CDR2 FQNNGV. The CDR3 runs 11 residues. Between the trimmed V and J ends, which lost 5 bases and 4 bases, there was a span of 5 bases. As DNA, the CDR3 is TGTGCCAGCAGCCCATCCTATGGCTACACCTTC. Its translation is CASSPSYGYTF. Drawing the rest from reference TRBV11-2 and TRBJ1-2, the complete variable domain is EAGVAQSPRYKIIEKRQSVAFWCNPISGHATLYWYQQILGQGPKLLIQFQNNGVVDDSQLPKDRFSAERLKGVDSTLKIQPAKLEDSAVYLCASSPSYGYTFGSGTRLTVV.

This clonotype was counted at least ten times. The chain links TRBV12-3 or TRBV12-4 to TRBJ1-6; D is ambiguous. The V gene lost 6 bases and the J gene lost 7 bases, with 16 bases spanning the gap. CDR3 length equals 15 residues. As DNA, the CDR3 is TGTGCCAGCAGCTCATCTAAAATGGGGAATTCACCCCTCCACTTT. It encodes CASSSSKMGNSPLHF.

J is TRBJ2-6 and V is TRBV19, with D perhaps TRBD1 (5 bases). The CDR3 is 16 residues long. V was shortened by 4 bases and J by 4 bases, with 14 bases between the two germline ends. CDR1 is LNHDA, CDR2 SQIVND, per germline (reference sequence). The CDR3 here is CASSTSGATGANVLTF. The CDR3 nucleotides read TGTGCCAGTAGTACCAGTGGGGCGACAGGGGCCAACGTCCTGACTTTC.

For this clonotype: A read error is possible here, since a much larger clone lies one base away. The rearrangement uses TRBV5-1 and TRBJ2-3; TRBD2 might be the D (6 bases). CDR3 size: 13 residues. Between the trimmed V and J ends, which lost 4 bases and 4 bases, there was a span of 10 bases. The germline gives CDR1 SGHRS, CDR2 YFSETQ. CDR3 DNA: TGCGCCAGCAGCACGGGGGACGCAGATACGCAGTATTTT. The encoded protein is CASSTGDADTQYF.

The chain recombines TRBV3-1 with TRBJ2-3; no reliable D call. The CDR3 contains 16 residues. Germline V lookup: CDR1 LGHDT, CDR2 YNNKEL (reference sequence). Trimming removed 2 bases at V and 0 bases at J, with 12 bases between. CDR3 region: CASSQLVQMSTDTQYF. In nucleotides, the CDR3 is TGTGCCAGCAGCCAACTCGTTCAGATGAGCACAGATACGCAGTATTTT.

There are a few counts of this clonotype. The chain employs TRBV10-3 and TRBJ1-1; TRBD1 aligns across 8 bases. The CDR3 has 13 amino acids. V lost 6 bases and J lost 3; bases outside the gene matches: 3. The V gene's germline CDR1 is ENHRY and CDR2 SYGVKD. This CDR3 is CAIRTQGDTEAFF. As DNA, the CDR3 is TGTGCCATCAGGACACAGGGGGACACTGAAGCTTTCTTT.

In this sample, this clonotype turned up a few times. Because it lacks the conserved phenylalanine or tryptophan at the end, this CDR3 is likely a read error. The CDR3 here is CATETSDRSYEQYS. CDR3 coding DNA: TGTGCCACCGAGACCTCCGACAGGTCCTACGAGCAGTACTCC. The rearrangement links TRBV10-3 to TRBJ2-7; tentatively, D is TRBD1 (6 bases). This CDR3 has 14 amino acids. Germline assignment: CDR1 ENHRY and CDR2 SYGVKD. Trimming removed 10 bases at V and 1 base at J, with 17 bases between.

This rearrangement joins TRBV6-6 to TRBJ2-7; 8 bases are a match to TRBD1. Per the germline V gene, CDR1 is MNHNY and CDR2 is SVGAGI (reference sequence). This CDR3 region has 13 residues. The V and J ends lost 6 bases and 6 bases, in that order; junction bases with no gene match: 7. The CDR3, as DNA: TGTGCCAGCAGGCTTGGACAGGGCGTCGAGCAGTACTTC. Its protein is CASRLGQGVEQYF.

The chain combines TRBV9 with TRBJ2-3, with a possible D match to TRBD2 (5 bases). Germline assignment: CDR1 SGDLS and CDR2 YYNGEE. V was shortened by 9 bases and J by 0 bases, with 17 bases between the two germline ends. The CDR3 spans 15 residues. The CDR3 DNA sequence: TGTGCCACCAACTTGGCGGGTGAAAGCACAGATACGCAGTATTTT. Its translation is CATNLAGESTDTQYF.